These 15 T cell receptor beta chains were sequenced from one sample in a study of CD8 T cells in Susac syndrome. After extraction with the RNeasy kit, about 0.45 to 1 ug of the RNA was reverse transcribed using random hexamers. TCRdb re-called the immunoSEQ multiplex PCR reads with MiXCR, one entry per CDR3 protein. The sample holds approximately 120,000 distinct CDR3 sequences; around 90% are singletons and the top ten take about 0.14%. The sequenced sample consisted of CD4+ T cells from PBMCs. These receptors all come from a human donor in good health.

The chain combines TRBV29-1 with TRBJ1-2; D is undetermined. CDR1 is SQVTM, CDR2 ANQGSEA, per germline. The CDR3 runs to 13 residues. V lost 6 bases and J lost 6, with 17 bases in between. CDR3 sequence (DNA): TGCAGCGTGGATCCCGGCAGAAAGGATGGCTACACCTTC. It encodes CSVDPGRKDGYTF. Combining the CDR3 with reference TRBV29-1 and TRBJ1-2 gives the whole variable domain SAVISQKPSRDICQRGTSLTIQCQVDSQVTMMFWYRQQPGQSLTLIATANQGSEATYESGFVIDKFPISRPNLTFSTLTVSNMSPEDSSIYLCSVDPGRKDGYTFGSGTRLTVV.

This chain uses TRBV14 with TRBJ2-1; either TRBD1 or TRBD2 may supply D (7 bases each). This CDR3 contains 18 residues. Per germline, CDR1 SGHDN and CDR2 FVKESK. The V and J ends lost 4 bases and 8 bases respectively, with 27 bases between them. CDR3 protein: CASSRHPRRTRGGDEQFF. Here the CDR3 DNA reads TGTGCCAGCAGCCGGCACCCGAGGAGGACCAGGGGGGGGGATGAGCAGTTCTTC. The whole variable domain, filled in from reference TRBV14 and TRBJ2-1, reads EAGVTQFPSHSVIEKGQTVTLRCDPISGHDNLYWYRRVMGKEIKFLLHFVKESKQDESGMPNNRFLAERTGGTYSTLKVQPAELEDSGVYFCASSRHPRRTRGGDEQFFGPGTRLTVL.

In DNA, the CDR3 is TGTGCCAGCAACGACGGATCCTACAATGAGCAGTTCTTC. It codes for CASNDGSYNEQFF. This chain connects TRBV27 to TRBJ2-1; D gene uncertain. The CDR3 covers 13 residues. The germline V gene encodes CDR1 MNHEY and CDR2 SMNVEV (reference sequence). V was cut by 7 bases and J by 1 base, with 8 bases left in between.

A single count supports this clonotype. This rearrangement joins TRBV15 to TRBJ2-1; TRBD1 matches 12 bases. This CDR3 comprises 16 residues. Germline-derived CDR1 and CDR2 are LNHNV and YYDKDF (reference sequence). V lost 1 base to trimming and J lost 9 bases; unmatched junction nucleotides: 7. Here the CDR3 reads CATSRVVGTGGTEQFF. The CDR3, as DNA: TGTGCCACCAGCAGAGTGGTTGGGACAGGGGGCACTGAGCAGTTCTTC. Based on the CDR3 plus reference TRBV15 and TRBJ2-1, the full variable domain is DAMVIQNPRYQVTQFGKPVTLSCSQTLNHNVMYWYQQKSSQAPKLLFHYYDKDFNNEADTPDNFQSRRPNTSFCFLDIRSPGLGDTAMYLCATSRVVGTGGTEQFFGPGTRLTVL.

The V gene is TRBV5-4, the J gene TRBJ2-3; the D gene is possibly TRBD2 (6 bases). Germline values: CDR1 SGHNT, CDR2 YYREEE (reference sequence). V was pared by 4 bases and J by 4 bases, with 10 bases between. The CDR3 is 13 amino acids. Here the CDR3 reads CASSLSGPDTQYF. As DNA, the CDR3 is TGTGCCAGCAGCCTTAGCGGACCAGATACGCAGTATTTT.

This clonotype has just a few counts. The chain employs TRBV7-9 and TRBJ1-1; D is undetermined. V was clipped by 1 base and J by 6 bases, with 3 bases between them. The CDR3 contains 11 residues. Looked up from germline, CDR1 is SEHNR and CDR2 is FQNEAQ (reference sequence). The CDR3 coding sequence is TGTGCCAGCAGCTTAGTACCTGAAGCTTTCTTT. It yields the protein CASSLVPEAFF.

V is TRBV5-1 and J is TRBJ2-5; D uncertain. The germline V and J ends were trimmed by 0 bases and 3 bases, with 6 bases remaining between them. Germline V gives CDR1 SGHRS, CDR2 YFSETQ. The CDR3 loop spans 13 amino acids. For the CDR3, the DNA is TGCGCCAGCAGCTTGGCCACAAAAGAGACCCAGTACTTC. Translation: CASSLATKETQYF.

The V call is TRBV7-9, the J call TRBJ2-7, with D possibly being TRBD1 (6 bases). V gave up 3 bases and J gave up 7 bases, with 10 bases separating them. CDR3 length: 12 amino acids. In germline, CDR1 is SEHNR, CDR2 FQNEAQ (reference sequence). The CDR3 spells CASSLVGTEQYF. CDR3 coding DNA: TGTGCCAGCAGCTTGGTTGGGACAGAGCAGTACTTC.

The chain is built from TRBV6-6 and TRBJ2-2; D not resolved. With 6 bases removed from V and 6 bases from J, the gap between germline ends came to 14 bases. In germline, CDR1 is MNHNY, CDR2 SVGAGI (reference sequence). The CDR3 runs 14 residues. The CDR3 DNA is TGTGCCAGCAGAGTCCGTGACACATCCGGGGAGCTGTTTTTT. This translates into CASRVRDTSGELFF.

This chain uses TRBV19 with TRBJ1-5; D is perhaps TRBD1 (6 bases). The V end was cut by 6 bases, the J end by 3 bases, with 12 bases between. Per the germline V gene, CDR1 is LNHDA and CDR2 is SQIVND (reference sequence). The CDR3 loop spans 14 amino acids. The CDR3 DNA reads as TGTGCCAGTAGAAGGGGGACCTACAATCAGCCCCAGCATTTT. Encoded protein: CASRRGTYNQPQHF.

This clonotype was seen only a few times. This rearrangement joins TRBV28 to TRBJ2-6; no firm D call. The germline V gene has CDR1 MDHEN and CDR2 SYDVKM. The CDR3 is 16 amino acids. The ends were cut back, 6 bases at V and 2 bases at J, with 14 bases in the middle. In DNA, the CDR3 is TGTGCCAGCAGGGGTGGCAAGGCCACTGGGGCCAACGTCCTGACTTTC. As protein: CASRGGKATGANVLTF.

This chain joins TRBV7-9 and TRBJ1-5; the D gene is possibly TRBD1 (5 bases). CDR3 size: 14 residues. The V end was cut by 6 bases, the J end by 3 bases, with 12 bases between. Germline-derived CDR1 and CDR2 are SEHNR and FQNEAQ (reference sequence). In DNA, the CDR3 is TGTGCCAGCAGTCCGGGGGAACTCAATCAGCCCCAGCATTTT. Encoded protein: CASSPGELNQPQHF.

This clonotype was detected once. The chain has TRBV14 and TRBJ2-2, with a possible D match to TRBD2 (5 bases). The CDR3 has 14 residues. Trimming cost V 4 bases and J 2 bases, with 8 bases left between them. CDR1 and CDR2 from the germline V gene are SGHDN and FVKESK. CDR3 loop: CASSPRANTGELFF. CDR3 in DNA: TGTGCCAGCAGCCCGCGGGCCAACACCGGGGAGCTGTTTTTT.

CDR3 in DNA: TGTGCCAGCAGCTTAGGGGGGGGGACTAGCGCCCCCTACGAGCAGTACTTC. It translates to CASSLGGGTSAPYEQYF. The chain carries TRBV7-2 and TRBJ2-7; 10 bases match TRBD2. Trimming took 1 base from V and 2 from J; bases not matched to a gene: 8. Germline V gives CDR1 SGHTA, CDR2 FQGNSA. The CDR3 has 17 amino acids. The full variable domain, its missing parts supplied by reference TRBV7-2 and TRBJ2-7, is GAGVSQSPSNKVTEKGKDVELRCDPISGHTALYWYRQSLGQGLEFLIYFQGNSAPDKSGLPSDRFSAERTGGSVSTLTIQRTQQEDSAVYLCASSLGGGTSAPYEQYFGPGTRLTVT.

J is TRBJ2-6 and V is TRBV2; D gene unclear. Germline V gene lookup returns CDR1 SNHLY and CDR2 FYNNEI. The CDR3 loop spans 15 amino acids. The germline V and J ends were trimmed by 4 bases and 0 bases, with 7 bases remaining between them. The CDR3 DNA follows: TGTGCCAGCAGTGCTCCGCACTCTGGGGCCAACGTCCTGACTTTC. As protein: CASSAPHSGANVLTF.